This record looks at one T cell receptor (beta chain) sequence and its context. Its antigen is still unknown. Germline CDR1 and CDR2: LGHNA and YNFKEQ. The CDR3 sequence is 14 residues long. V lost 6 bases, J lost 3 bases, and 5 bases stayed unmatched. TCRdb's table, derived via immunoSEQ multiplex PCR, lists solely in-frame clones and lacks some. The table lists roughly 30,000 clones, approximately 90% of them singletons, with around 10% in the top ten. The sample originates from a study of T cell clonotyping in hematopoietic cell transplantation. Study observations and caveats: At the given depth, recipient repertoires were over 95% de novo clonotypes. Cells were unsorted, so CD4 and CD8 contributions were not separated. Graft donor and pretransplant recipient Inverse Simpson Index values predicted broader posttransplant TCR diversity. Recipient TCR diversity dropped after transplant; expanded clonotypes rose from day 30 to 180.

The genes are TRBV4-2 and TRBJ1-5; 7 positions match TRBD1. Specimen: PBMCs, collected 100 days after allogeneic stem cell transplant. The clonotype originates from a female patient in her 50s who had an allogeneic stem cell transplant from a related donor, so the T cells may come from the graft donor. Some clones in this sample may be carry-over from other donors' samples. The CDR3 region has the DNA TGTGCCAGCAGAGGGGGACAGCACAATCAGCCCCAGCATTTT. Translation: CASRGGQHNQPQHF.